In its sample, the clone carrying this TCR beta chain was seen many times. This entry belongs to a study of blood T cells in healthy people across ages. Primers used in a second PCR of roughly 6 to 11 cycles were a sample-barcoded 5' primer and a J-beta primer mix. TCRdb re-called the 5' RACE reads through MiXCR, storing one row per CDR3 protein. The sample gives about 730,000 distinct CDR3 sequences, roughly 43% of which show up once; 20% to 25% is in the top ten. The CDR3 spans 16 residues. CDR1 and CDR2 (germline): LGHNA, YNFKEQ. V trimming: 0 bases; J trimming: 8 bases; junction bases outside the gene matches: 6.

The chain recombines TRBV4-2 with TRBJ2-1; TRBD2 aligns across 11 bases. What was sequenced was blood. The receptor was isolated from a woman between 55 and 75 years old in good health. CDR3 coding DNA: TGTGCCAGCAGCCAAGATAACCTAGCGGGAGGCCATGAGCAGTTCTTC. Translation gives CASSQDNLAGGHEQFF.